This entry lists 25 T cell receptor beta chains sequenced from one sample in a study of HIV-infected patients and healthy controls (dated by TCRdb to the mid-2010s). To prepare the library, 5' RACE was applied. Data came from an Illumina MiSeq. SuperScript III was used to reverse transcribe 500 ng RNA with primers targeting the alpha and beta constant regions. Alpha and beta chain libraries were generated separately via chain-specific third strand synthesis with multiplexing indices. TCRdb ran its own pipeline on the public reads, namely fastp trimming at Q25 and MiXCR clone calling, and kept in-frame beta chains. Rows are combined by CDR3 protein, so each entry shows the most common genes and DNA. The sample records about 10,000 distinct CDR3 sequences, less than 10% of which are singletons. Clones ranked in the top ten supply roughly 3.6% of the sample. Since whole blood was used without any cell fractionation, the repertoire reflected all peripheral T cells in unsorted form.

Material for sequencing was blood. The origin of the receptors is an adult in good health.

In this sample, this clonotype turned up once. The CDR3 sequence is CASNQGGYGYTF. The CDR3 coding sequence is TGTGCCAGTAATCAGGGTGGCTATGGCTACACCTTC. This chain joins TRBV19 and TRBJ1-2; TRBD1 is a possible D gene (5 bases). The germline V gene encodes CDR1 LNHDA and CDR2 SQIVND (reference sequence). The CDR3 contains 12 residues. V lost 7 bases and J 4 bases, leaving 10 bases between the germline ends.

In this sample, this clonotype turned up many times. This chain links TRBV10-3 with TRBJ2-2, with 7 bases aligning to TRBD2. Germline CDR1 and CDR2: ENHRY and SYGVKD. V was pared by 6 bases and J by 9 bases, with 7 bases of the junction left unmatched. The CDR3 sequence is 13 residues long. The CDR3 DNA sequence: TGTGCCATCAGGGGAGGGCATGACTGGGAGCTGTTTTTT. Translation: CAIRGGHDWELFF.

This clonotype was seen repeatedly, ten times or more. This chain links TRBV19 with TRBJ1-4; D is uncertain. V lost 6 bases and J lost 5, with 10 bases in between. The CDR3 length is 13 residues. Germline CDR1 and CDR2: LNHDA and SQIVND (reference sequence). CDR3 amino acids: CASSGVENEKLFF. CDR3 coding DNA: TGTGCCAGTAGCGGGGTTGAGAATGAAAAACTGTTTTTT. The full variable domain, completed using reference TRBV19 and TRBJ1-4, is DGGITQSPKYLFRKEGQNVTLSCEQNLNHDAMYWYRQDPGQGLRLIYYSQIVNDFQKGDIAEGYSVSREKKESFPLTVTSAQKNPTAFYLCASSGVENEKLFFGSGTQLSVL.

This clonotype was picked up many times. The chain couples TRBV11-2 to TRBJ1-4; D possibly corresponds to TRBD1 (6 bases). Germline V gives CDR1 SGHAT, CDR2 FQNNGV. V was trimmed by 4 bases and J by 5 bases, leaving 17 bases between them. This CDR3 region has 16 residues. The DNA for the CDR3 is TGTGCCAGCAGCTCCATGTCGGGGGCCCAAAATGAAAAACTGTTTTTT. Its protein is CASSSMSGAQNEKLFF.

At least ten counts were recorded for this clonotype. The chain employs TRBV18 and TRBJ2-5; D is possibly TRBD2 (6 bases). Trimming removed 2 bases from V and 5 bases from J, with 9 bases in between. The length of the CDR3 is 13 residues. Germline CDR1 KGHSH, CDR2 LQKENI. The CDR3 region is CASSPGLAETQYF. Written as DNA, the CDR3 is TGTGCCAGCTCACCAGGGCTAGCGGAGACCCAGTACTTC.

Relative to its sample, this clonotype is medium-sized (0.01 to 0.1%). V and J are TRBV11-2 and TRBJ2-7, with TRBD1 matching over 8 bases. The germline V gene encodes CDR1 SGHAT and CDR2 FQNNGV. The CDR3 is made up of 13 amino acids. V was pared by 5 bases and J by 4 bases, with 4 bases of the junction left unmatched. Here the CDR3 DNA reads TGTGCCAGCAGCCCGGACAGGGCGTACGAGCAGTACTTC. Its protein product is CASSPDRAYEQYF.

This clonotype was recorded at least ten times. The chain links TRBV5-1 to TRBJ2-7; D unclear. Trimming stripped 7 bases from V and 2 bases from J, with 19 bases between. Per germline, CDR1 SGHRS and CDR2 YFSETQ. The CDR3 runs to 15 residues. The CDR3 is CASGPDAHLAYEQYF. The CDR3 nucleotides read TGCGCCAGCGGCCCGGACGCCCACCTCGCCTACGAGCAGTACTTC.

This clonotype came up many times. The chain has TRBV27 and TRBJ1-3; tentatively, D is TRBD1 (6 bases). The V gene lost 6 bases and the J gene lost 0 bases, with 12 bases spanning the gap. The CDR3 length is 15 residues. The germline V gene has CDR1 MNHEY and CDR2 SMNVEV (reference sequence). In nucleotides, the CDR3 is TGTGCCAGCAGCCGGGGACAAAACTCTGGAAACACCATATATTTT. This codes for CASSRGQNSGNTIYF.

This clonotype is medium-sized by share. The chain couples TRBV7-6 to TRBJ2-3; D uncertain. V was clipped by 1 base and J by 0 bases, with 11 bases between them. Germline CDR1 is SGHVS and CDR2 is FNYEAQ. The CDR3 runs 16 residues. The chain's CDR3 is CASSLDRLRSTDTQYF. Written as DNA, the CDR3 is TGTGCCAGCAGCTTAGACAGATTAAGGAGCACAGATACGCAGTATTTT.

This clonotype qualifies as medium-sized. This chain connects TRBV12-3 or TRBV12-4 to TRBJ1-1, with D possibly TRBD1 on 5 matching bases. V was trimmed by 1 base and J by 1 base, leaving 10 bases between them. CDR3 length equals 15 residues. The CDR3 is CASSLVPGRNTEAFF. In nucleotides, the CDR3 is TGTGCCAGCAGTTTAGTGCCAGGGAGGAACACTGAAGCTTTCTTT.

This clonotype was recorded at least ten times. The CDR3 nucleotides are TGCGCCAGCAGCTTGGAAGGCGGCACAGATACGCAGTATTTT. It translates to CASSLEGGTDTQYF. The chain joins TRBV5-1 to TRBJ2-3; D ambiguous. Germline CDR1 is SGHRS and CDR2 is YFSETQ. CDR3 length: 14 amino acids. Trimming left V 0 bases short and J 1 base short, with 6 bases between.

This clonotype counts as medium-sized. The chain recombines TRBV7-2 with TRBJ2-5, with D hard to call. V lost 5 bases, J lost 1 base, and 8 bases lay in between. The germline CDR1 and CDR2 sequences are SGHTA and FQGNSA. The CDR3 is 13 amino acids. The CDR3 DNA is TGTGCCAGCAGCCAGCGTGTCCAAGAGACCCAGTACTTC. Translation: CASSQRVQETQYF.

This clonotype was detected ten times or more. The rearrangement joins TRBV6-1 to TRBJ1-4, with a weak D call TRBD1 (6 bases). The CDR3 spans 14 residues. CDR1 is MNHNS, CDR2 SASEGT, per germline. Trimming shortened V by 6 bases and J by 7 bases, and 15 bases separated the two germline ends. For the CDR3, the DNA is TGTGCCAGCAGACCTGGGGGGGCGGGTGAAAAACTGTTTTTT. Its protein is CASRPGGAGEKLFF.

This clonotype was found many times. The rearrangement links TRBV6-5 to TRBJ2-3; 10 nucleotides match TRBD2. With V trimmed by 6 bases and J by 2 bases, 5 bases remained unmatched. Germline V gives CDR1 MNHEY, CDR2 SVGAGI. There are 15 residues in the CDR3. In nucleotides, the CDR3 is TGTGCCAGCAGCTCCGGACTAGCGGACACAGATACGCAGTATTTT. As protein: CASSSGLADTDTQYF.

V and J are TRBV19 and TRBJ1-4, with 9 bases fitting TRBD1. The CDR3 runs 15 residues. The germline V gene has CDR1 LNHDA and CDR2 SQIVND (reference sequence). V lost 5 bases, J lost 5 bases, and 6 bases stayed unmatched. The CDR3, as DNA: TGTGCCAGTAGTGCCGGGACAGGGACGAATGAAAAACTGTTTTTT. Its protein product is CASSAGTGTNEKLFF.

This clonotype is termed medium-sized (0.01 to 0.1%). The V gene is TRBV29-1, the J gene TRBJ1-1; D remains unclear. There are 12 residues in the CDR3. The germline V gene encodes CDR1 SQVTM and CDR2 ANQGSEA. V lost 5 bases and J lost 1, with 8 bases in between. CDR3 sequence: CSVKLQNTEAFF. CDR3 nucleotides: TGCAGCGTTAAATTACAGAACACTGAAGCTTTCTTT.

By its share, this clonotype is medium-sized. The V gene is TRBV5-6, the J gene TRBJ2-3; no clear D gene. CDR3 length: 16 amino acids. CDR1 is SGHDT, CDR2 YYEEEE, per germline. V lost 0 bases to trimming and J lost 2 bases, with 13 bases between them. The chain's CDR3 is CASSLAASEITDTQYF. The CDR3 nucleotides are TGTGCCAGCAGCTTGGCGGCATCTGAAATCACAGATACGCAGTATTTT.

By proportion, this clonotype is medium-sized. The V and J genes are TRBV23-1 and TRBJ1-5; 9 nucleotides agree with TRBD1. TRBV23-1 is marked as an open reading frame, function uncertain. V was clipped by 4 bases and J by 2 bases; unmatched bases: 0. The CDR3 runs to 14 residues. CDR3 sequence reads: CASSRTGGNQPQHF. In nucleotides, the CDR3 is TGCGCCAGCAGTCGGACAGGGGGCAATCAGCCCCAGCATTTT.

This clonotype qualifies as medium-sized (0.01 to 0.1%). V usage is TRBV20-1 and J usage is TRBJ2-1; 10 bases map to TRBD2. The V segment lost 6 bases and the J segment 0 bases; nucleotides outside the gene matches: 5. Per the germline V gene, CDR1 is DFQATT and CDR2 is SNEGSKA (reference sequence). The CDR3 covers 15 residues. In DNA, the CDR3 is TGCAGTGCGACGGGACTAGCGAGCTCCTACAATGAGCAGTTCTTC. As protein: CSATGLASSYNEQFF.

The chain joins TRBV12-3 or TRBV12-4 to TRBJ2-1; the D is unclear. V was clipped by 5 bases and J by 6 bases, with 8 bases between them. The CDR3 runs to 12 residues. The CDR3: CASSTTRNEQFF. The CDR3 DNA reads TGTGCCAGCAGTACGACTCGCAATGAGCAGTTCTTC.

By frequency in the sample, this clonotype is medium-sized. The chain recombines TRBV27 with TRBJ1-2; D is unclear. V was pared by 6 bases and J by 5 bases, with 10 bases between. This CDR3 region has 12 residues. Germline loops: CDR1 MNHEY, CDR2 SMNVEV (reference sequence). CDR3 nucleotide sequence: TGTGCCAGCAGGCAGGCTCCATATGGCTACACCTTC. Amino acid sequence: CASRQAPYGYTF.

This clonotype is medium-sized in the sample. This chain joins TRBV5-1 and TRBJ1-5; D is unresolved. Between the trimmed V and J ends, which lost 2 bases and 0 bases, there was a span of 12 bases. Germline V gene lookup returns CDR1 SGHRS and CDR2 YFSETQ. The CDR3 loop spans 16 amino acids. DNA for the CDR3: TGCGCCAGCAGCTTACTTCCGGCAGATAGCAATCAGCCCCAGCATTTT. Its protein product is CASSLLPADSNQPQHF.

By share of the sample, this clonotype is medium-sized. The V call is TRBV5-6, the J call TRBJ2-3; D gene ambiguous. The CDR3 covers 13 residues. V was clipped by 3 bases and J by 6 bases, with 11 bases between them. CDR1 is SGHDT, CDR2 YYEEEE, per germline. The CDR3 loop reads CASSWGLYDTQYF. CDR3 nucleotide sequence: TGTGCCAGCAGCTGGGGATTGTACGATACGCAGTATTTT.

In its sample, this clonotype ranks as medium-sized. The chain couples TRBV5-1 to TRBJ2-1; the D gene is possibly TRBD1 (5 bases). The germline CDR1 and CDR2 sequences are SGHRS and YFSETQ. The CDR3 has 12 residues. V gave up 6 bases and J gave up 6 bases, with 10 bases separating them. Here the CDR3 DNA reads TGCGCCAGCACGGAGCAGGGCAATGAGCAGTTCTTC. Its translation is CASTEQGNEQFF. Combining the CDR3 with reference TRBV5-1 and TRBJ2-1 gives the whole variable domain KAGVTQTPRYLIKTRGQQVTLSCSPISGHRSVSWYQQTPGQGLQFLFEYFSETQRNKGNFPGRFSGRQFSNSRSEMNVSTLELGDSALYLCASTEQGNEQFFGPGTRLTVL.

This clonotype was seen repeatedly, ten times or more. This CDR3 reads CASSLSGGGRYNEQFF. CDR3 in DNA: TGTGCCAGCAGCTTGTCCGGCGGGGGCCGCTACAATGAGCAGTTCTTC. The chain has TRBV5-6 and TRBJ2-1; a possible D gene is TRBD2 (7 bases). Germline CDR1 reads SGHDT; CDR2 reads YYEEEE. This CDR3 comprises 16 residues. Trimming cost V 1 base and J 3 bases, with 14 bases left between them.